One TCR beta chain is described in this entry. These data are taken from a study of shared clonotypes between healthy human individuals. The method was immunoSEQ multiplex PCR; TCRdb's version includes in-frame clones alone and lacks a portion of them. The sample consists of approximately 350,000 clones, 90% to 98% of them appearing once. The germline V gene has CDR1 KGHSH and CDR2 LQKENI. The CDR3 contains 13 residues. The ends lost 6 bases at V and 2 bases at J; junction bases unmatched: 2. Sequenced material: memory CD8+ T cells sorted from blood. Subset specified: CD45RO+ cells pooled with CCR7-negative TemRA cells. The receptor was derived from a man aged 30 to 39 in good health. The V gene is TRBV18, the J gene TRBJ2-3; 7 bases are a match to TRBD2. The CDR3 DNA is TGTGCCAGCTCGGGGGGGTACACAGATACGCAGTATTTT. It encodes CASSGGYTDTQYF.